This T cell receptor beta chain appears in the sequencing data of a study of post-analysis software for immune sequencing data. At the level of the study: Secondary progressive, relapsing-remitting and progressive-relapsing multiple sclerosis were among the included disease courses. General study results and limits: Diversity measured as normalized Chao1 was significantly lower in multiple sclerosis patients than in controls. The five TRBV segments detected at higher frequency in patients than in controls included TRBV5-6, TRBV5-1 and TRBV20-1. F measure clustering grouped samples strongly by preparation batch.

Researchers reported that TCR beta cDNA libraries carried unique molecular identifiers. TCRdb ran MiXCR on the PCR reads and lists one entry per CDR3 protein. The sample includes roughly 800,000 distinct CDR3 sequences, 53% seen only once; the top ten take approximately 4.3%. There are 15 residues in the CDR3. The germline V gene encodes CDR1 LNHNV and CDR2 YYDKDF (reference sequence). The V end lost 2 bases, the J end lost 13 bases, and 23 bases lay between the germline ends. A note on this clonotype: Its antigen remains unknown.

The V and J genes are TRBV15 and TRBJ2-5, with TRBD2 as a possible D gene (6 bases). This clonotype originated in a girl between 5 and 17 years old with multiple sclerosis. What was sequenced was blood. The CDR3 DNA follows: TGTGCCACCAGCAGATCTGCTATGTCGGACTACGAGCGGTACTTC. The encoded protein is CATSRSAMSDYERYF.